These T cell receptor beta chains were read from a single sample in a study of control samples from healthy donors and cancer patients. Clones were read by immunoSEQ multiplex PCR, and TCRdb kept only the in-frame ones, dropping some. The sample has 120,000 or so clones, roughly 94% seen once; the top ten hold 3.6%. Sequencing was performed on blood. These receptors were collected from a man aged 25 to 40 in good health. Each CDR3 is given with its conserved first and last residue. The order of the fields is D gene, J gene, V gene, clone size, CDR3 protein, CDR3 DNA. D genes are given only for firm matches. A row's size may be missing; if present it is once, few, many or a size class.

-,TRBJ2-3,TRBV6-5,-,CASEGLQSSTDTQYF,TGTGCCAGCGAAGGGCTGCAGTCCAGCACAGATACGCAGTATTTT
TRBD2,TRBJ2-3,TRBV7-2,-,CASSPSLAVSTDTQYF,TGTGCCAGCAGTCCCTCACTAGCGGTGAGCACAGATACGCAGTATTTT
-,TRBJ1-6,TRBV4-3,-,CASSQDLRTLNSPLHF,TGCGCCAGCAGCCAAGATCTAAGGACTCTAAATTCACCCCTCCACTTT
-,TRBJ2-2,TRBV7-9,-,CASSLLGAGNTGELFF,TGTGCCAGCAGCCTACTAGGGGCGGGAAACACCGGGGAGCTGTTTTTT
TRBD1,TRBJ1-1,TRBV5-1,-,CASRAPRSGQVNTEAFF,TGCGCCAGCAGAGCCCCAAGGTCGGGACAGGTGAACACTGAAGCTTTCTTT
TRBD1,TRBJ2-7,TRBV27,-,CASSRSGQGYEQYF,TGTGCCAGCAGCCGTTCGGGACAGGGCTACGAGCAGTACTTC
-,TRBJ1-3,TRBV19,-,CASSAGSGNTIYF,TGTGCCAGTAGTGCCGGGTCTGGAAACACCATATATTTT
TRBD1,TRBJ2-1,TRBV5-8,-,CASSSGQLTYNEQFF,TGTGCCAGCAGTTCGGGACAGCTTACCTACAATGAGCAGTTCTTC
-,TRBJ1-1,TRBV3-1/TRBV3-2,-,CASSQEGGRLNTEAFF,TGTGCCAGCAGCCAAGAAGGAGGCAGATTGAACACTGAAGCTTTCTTT
-,TRBJ2-1,TRBV4-2,-,CASSQEDRLSVDEQFF,TGTGCCAGCAGCCAAGAAGACAGGTTATCGGTGGATGAGCAGTTCTTC
TRBD1,TRBJ2-5,TRBV4-1,-,CASSHWTGAETQYF,TGCGCCAGCAGCCACTGGACAGGGGCCGAGACCCAGTACTTC
-,TRBJ1-3,TRBV4-2,-,CASSERASGNTIYF,TGTGCCAGCAGCGAGAGAGCCTCTGGAAACACCATATATTTT
TRBD1,TRBJ1-1,TRBV28,-,CASTMDRSNTEAFF,TGTGCCAGCACCATGGACAGGTCGAACACTGAAGCTTTCTTT
TRBD1,TRBJ2-6,TRBV2,-,CASSRTPGTGVSGANVLTF,TGTGCCAGCTCGAGAACTCCCGGGACAGGGGTCTCTGGGGCCAACGTCCTGACTTTC
TRBD2,TRBJ2-1,TRBV15,-,CATSPRTSGDPNEQFF,TGTGCCACCAGCCCCCGGACTAGCGGGGACCCCAATGAGCAGTTCTTC
-,TRBJ2-1,TRBV5-1,-,CASSQQGGGNNEQFF,TGCGCCAGCAGCCAACAGGGAGGGGGTAACAATGAGCAGTTCTTC
-,TRBJ1-6,TRBV5-4,-,CASSLGRGDSPLHF,TGTGCCAGCAGCTTGGGGAGGGGTGATTCACCCCTCCACTTT
-,TRBJ1-1,TRBV14,-,CASSQGGAGDTEAFF,TGTGCCAGCAGCCAAGGAGGGGCCGGCGACACTGAAGCTTTCTTT
-,TRBJ2-7,TRBV27,-,CASGGNANEQYF,TGTGCCAGCGGGGGTAATGCGAACGAGCAGTACTTC
TRBD1,TRBJ2-7,TRBV18,-,CASSPSTGQVSYEQYF,TGTGCCAGCTCGCCGTCTACGGGACAGGTCTCCTACGAGCAGTACTTC
TRBD1,TRBJ2-1,TRBV18,-,CASSPVGQAYNEQFF,TGTGCCAGCTCACCCGTGGGACAGGCCTACAATGAGCAGTTCTTC
TRBD2,TRBJ2-7,TRBV6-5,-,CASSSGTSGGEQYF,TGTGCCAGCAGCTCCGGGACTAGCGGGGGGGAGCAGTACTTC
-,TRBJ1-6,TRBV7-2,-,CASSLVSGPPNSPLHF,TGTGCCAGCAGCTTAGTATCGGGTCCCCCTAATTCACCCCTCCACTTT
-,TRBJ2-6,TRBV14,-,CASSPRRVSGANVLTF,TGTGCCAGCAGCCCTCGCAGGGTCTCTGGGGCCAACGTCCTGACTTTC
-,TRBJ1-2,TRBV20-1,-,CSASAERGSESF,TGCAGTGCTAGTGCAGAGAGGGGCAGCGAGAGCTTC
-,TRBJ1-2,TRBV7-9,-,CASSLAWPANYGYTF,TGTGCCAGCAGCTTAGCGTGGCCAGCTAACTATGGCTACACCTTC
-,TRBJ1-3,TRBV7-9,-,CASSLQTGSGNTIYF,TGTGCCAGCAGCTTACAGACGGGCTCTGGAAACACCATATATTTT
TRBD1,TRBJ1-2,TRBV19,once,CASSLRDRSYYGYTF,TGTGCCAGCTCCCTCCGGGACAGGAGTTACTATGGCTACACCTTC
-,TRBJ1-1,TRBV3-1/TRBV3-2,-,CASSYPNGMRTEAFF,TGTGCCAGCAGCTATCCTAACGGGATGCGCACTGAAGCTTTCTTT
TRBD1,TRBJ2-7,TRBV12-5,-,CASGLVPTGVAYEQYF,TGTGCTAGTGGTTTGGTACCGACAGGGGTGGCCTACGAGCAGTACTTC
TRBD1,TRBJ1-4,TRBV27,-,CASSPQGQFPDEKLFF,TGTGCCAGCAGTCCGCAGGGACAGTTTCCGGATGAAAAACTGTTTTTT
-,TRBJ2-1,TRBV25-1,-,CASSEGASYNEQFF,TGTGCCAGCAGTGAAGGGGCCTCCTACAATGAGCAGTTCTTC
-,TRBJ2-1,TRBV6-1,-,CASSETNLYNEQFF,TGTGCCAGCAGTGAAACTAACCTTTACAATGAGCAGTTCTTC
TRBD1,TRBJ1-6,TRBV4-1,-,CASSQDARVRGTVGGNSPLHF,TGCGCCAGCAGCCAAGATGCGAGGGTCAGGGGGACAGTCGGGGGAAACTCACCCCTCCACTTT
TRBD2,TRBJ2-1,TRBV10-3,-,CAISEGSGVNNEQFF,TGTGCCATCAGTGAAGGGAGCGGGGTAAACAATGAGCAGTTCTTC
-,TRBJ2-2,TRBV11-2,-,CASSPQEGPNTGELFF,TGTGCCAGCAGCCCGCAAGAGGGGCCGAACACCGGGGAGCTGTTTTTT
-,TRBJ2-3,TRBV19,-,CASSMGGELTDTQYF,TGTGCCAGTAGTATGGGCGGGGAACTAACAGATACGCAGTATTTT
-,TRBJ2-2,TRBV11-2,-,CASRTGGTVTGELFF,TGTGCCAGCAGAACCGGGGGCACCGTCACCGGGGAGCTGTTTTTT
TRBD1,TRBJ2-4,TRBV11-2,-,CASSFSDRGLENIQYF,TGTGCCAGCAGCTTTAGCGACAGGGGATTGGAAAACATTCAGTACTTC
TRBD1,TRBJ2-3,TRBV10-3,few,CAAGQGIYTDTQYF,TGTGCCGCTGGACAGGGCATCTACACAGATACGCAGTATTTT
-,TRBJ1-1,TRBV19,-,CASSVGQLRAFF,TGTGCCAGTAGTGTCGGCCAACTTCGAGCTTTCTTT
TRBD1,TRBJ1-5,TRBV19,-,CASTWDRGYQPQHF,TGTGCCAGTACCTGGGACAGAGGGTATCAGCCCCAGCATTTT
-,TRBJ2-7,TRBV6-2/TRBV6-3,once,CASSYSKPATFYEQYF,TGTGCCAGCAGTTACTCAAAGCCCGCTACTTTTTACGAGCAGTACTTC
-,TRBJ1-6,TRBV2,-,CASRGAGARNSPLHF,TGTGCCAGCAGGGGTGCGGGGGCACGGAATTCACCCCTCCACTTT
-,TRBJ2-1,TRBV2,-,CASSLTGYNEQFF,TGTGCCAGCAGTCTGACAGGTTACAATGAGCAGTTCTTC